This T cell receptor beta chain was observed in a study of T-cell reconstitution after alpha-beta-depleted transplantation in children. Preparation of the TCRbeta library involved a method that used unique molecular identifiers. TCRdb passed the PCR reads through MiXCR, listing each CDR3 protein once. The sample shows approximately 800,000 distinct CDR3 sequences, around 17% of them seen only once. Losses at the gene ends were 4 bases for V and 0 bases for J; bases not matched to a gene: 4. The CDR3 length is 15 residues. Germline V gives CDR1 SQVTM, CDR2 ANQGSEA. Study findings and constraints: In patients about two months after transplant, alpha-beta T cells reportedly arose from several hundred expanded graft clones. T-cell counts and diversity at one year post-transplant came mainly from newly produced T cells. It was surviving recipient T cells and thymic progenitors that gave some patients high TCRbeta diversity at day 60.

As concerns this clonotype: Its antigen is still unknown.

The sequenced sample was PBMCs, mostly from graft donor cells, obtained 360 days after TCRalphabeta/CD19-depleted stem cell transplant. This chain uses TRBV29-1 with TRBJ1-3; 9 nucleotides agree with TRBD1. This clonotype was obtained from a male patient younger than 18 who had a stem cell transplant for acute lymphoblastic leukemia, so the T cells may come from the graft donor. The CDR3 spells CSVGMTGGSGNTIYF. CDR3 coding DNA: TGCAGCGTTGGGATGACAGGGGGCTCTGGAAACACCATATATTTT.